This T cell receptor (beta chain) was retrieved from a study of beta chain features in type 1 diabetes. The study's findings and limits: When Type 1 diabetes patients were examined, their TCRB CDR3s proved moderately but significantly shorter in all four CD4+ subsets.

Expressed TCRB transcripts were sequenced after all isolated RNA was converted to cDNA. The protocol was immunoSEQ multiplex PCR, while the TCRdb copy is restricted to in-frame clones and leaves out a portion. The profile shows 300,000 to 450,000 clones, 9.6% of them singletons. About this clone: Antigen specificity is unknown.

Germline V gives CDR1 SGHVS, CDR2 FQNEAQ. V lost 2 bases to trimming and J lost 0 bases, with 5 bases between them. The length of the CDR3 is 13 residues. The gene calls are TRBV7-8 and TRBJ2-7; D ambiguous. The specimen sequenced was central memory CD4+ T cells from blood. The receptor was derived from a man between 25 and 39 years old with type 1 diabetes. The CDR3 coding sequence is TGTGCCAGCAGCTTAACGAGCTCCTACGAGCAGTACTTC. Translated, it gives CASSLTSSYEQYF.